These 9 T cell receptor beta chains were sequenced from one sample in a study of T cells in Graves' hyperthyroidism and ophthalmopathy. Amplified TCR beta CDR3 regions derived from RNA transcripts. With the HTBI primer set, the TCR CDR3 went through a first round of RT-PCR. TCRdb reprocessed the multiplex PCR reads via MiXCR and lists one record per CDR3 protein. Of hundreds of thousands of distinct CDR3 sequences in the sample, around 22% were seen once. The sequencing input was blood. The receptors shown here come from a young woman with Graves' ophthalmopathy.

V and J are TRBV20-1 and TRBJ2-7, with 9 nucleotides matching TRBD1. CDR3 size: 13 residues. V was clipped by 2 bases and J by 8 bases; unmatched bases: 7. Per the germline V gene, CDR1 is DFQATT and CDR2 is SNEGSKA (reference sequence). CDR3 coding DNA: TGCAGTGCTAGATCCGGACAGGGGCTGCAGCAGTACTTC. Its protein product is CSARSGQGLQQYF.

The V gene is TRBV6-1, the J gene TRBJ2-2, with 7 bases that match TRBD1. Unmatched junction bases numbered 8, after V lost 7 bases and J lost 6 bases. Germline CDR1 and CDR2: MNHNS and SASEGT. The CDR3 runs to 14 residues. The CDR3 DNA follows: TGTGCCAGCACTAGGGGGCGCGAGTCCGGGGAGCTGTTTTTT. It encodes CASTRGRESGELFF.

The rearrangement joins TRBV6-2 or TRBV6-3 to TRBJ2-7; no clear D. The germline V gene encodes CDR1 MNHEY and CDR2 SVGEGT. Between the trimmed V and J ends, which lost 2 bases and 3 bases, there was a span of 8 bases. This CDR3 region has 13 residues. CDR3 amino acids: CASSYSKIYEQYF. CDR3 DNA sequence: TGTGCCAGCAGTTACAGCAAGATCTACGAGCAGTACTTC.

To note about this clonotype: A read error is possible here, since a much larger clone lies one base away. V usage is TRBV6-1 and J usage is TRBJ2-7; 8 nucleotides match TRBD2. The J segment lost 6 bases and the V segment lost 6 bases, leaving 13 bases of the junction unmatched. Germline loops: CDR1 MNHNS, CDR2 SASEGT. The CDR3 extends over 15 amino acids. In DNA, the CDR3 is TGTGCCAGCAGAAAAGATCCGGGACTAGTTGGCGAGCAGTACTTC. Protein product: CASRKDPGLVGEQYF.

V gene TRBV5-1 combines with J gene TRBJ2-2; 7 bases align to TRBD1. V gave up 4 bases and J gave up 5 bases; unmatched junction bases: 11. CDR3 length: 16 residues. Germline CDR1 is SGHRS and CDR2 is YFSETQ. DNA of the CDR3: TGCGCCAGCAGCCACCCCCAGACAGGGAATACCGGGGAGCTGTTTTTT. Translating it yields CASSHPQTGNTGELFF.

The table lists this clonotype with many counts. The chain's CDR3 is CASSWTRGGHMNTEAFF. The CDR3 DNA sequence: TGTGCCAGCAGCTGGACCCGAGGAGGACATATGAACACTGAAGCTTTCTTT. The gene calls are TRBV7-8 and TRBJ1-1, with D possibly TRBD1 on 5 matching bases. From germline, CDR1 is SGHVS and CDR2 FQNEAQ. V lost 4 bases and J 0 bases, leaving 18 bases between the germline ends. The CDR3 has 17 residues.

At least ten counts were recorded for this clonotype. CDR3 protein: CASSLGRDPNTEAFF. DNA of the CDR3: TGTGCCAGCAGCTTGGGTAGGGACCCGAACACTGAAGCTTTCTTT. The chain has TRBV5-4 and TRBJ1-1; TRBD1 is a possible D gene (5 bases). The V gene lost 0 bases and the J gene lost 1 base, with 10 bases spanning the gap. The germline V gene encodes CDR1 SGHNT and CDR2 YYREEE (reference sequence). The CDR3 has 15 amino acids. The whole variable domain, filled in from reference TRBV5-4 and TRBJ1-1, reads ETGVTQSPTHLIKTRGQQVTLRCSSQSGHNTVSWYQQALGQGPQFIFQYYREEENGRGNFPPRFSGLQFPNYSSELNVNALELDDSALYLCASSLGRDPNTEAFFGQGTRLTVV.

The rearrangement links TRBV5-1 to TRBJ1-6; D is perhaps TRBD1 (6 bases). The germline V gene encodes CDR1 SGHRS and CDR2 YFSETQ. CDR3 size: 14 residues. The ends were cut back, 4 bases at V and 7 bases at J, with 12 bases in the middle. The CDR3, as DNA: TGCGCCAGCAGCGGGGGACAACCAAATTCACCCCTCCACTTT. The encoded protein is CASSGGQPNSPLHF.

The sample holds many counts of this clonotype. CDR3 sequence reads: CSAREGYDTEAFF. Written as DNA, the CDR3 is TGCAGTGCTAGAGAAGGGTACGACACTGAAGCTTTCTTT. The V and J genes are TRBV20-1 and TRBJ1-1; D ambiguous. Trimming pared 0 bases from V and 3 bases from J, leaving 8 bases between. The germline V gene has CDR1 DFQATT and CDR2 SNEGSKA (reference sequence). The CDR3 is 13 residues long.